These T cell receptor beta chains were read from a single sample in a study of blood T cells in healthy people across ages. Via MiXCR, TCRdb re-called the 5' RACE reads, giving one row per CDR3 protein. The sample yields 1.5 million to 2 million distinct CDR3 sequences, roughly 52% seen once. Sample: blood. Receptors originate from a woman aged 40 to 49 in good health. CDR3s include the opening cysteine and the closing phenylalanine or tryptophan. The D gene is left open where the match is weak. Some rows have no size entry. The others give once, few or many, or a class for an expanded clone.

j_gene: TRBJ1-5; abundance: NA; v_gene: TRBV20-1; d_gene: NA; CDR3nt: TGCAGTGCTAGAATCTACGCAGGGGAAGAGCGTCAGCCCCAGCATTTT; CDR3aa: CSARIYAGEERQPQHF
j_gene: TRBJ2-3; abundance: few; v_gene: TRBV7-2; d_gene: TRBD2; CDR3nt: TGTGCCAGCAGCTGGGGACTAGCGGAACCCACAGATACGCAGTATTTT; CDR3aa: CASSWGLAEPTDTQYF
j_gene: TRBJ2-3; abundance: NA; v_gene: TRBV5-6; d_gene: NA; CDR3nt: TGTGCCAGCAGCGGAGGGACGGCTGTTACGCAGTATTTT; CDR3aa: CASSGGTAVTQYF
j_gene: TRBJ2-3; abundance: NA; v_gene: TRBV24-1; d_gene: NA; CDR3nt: TGTGCCACTCTTGATAGCACAGATACGCAGTATTTT; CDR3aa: CATLDSTDTQYF
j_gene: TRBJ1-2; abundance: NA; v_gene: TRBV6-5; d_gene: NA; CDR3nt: TGTGCCAGCAGTTCTTACAGGAGCTTGTATGGCTACACCTTC; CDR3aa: CASSSYRSLYGYTF
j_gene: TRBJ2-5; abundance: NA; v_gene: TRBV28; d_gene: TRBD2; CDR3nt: TGTGCCAGCACCTTCGGCGGGGGGAAGGGGATGATAGAGCAGTACTTC; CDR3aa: CASTFGGGKGMIEQYF
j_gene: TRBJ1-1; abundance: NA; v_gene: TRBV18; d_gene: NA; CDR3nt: TGTGCCAGCTCACCTAATTCGCTGAACACTGAAGCTTTCTTT; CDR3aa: CASSPNSLNTEAFF
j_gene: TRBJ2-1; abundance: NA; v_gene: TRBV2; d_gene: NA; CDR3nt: TGTGCCAGCAGAACCGGGACCGTTGTCAATGAGCAGTTCTTC; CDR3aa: CASRTGTVVNEQFF
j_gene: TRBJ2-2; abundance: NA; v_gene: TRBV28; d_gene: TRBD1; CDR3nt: TGTGCCAGGGAACAGGGGGCCCCATTGAACACCGGGGAGCTGTTTTTT; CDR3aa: CAREQGAPLNTGELFF
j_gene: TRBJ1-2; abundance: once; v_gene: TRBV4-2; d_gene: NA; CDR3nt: TGTGCCAGCAGCCAAGAGCGTAACAGCCAAAACTATGGCTACACCTTC; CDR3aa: CASSQERNSQNYGYTF
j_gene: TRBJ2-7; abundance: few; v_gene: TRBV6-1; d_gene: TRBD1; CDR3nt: TGTGCCAGCAGCGCGATCGGACAGGGCTTTTCCTACGAGCAGTACTTC; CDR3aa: CASSAIGQGFSYEQYF
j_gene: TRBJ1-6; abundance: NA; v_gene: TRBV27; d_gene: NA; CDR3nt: TGTGCCAGCAGGGGGCCACGGGGGGGGGCCCTCCACTTT; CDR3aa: CASRGPRGGALHF
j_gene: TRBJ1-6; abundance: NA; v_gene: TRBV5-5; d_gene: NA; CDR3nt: TGTGCCAGCAGCTTGGAGGCAGGGGATGGGAATTCACCCCTCCACTTT; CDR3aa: CASSLEAGDGNSPLHF
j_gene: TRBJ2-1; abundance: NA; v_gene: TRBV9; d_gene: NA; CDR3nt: TGTGCCAGCAGTGTGTTTATAGACAATGAGCAGTTCTTC; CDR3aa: CASSVFIDNEQFF
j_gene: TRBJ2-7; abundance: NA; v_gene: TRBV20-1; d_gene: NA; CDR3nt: TGCAGTGCTAGAGATTGGGGGGAGTTTTCCTACGAGCAGTACTTC; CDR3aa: CSARDWGEFSYEQYF
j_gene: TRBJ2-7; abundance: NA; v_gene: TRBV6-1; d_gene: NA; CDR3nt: TGTGCCAGCATCGATTACGGGACGGGAGCCTACAATGAGCAGTACTTC; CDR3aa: CASIDYGTGAYNEQYF